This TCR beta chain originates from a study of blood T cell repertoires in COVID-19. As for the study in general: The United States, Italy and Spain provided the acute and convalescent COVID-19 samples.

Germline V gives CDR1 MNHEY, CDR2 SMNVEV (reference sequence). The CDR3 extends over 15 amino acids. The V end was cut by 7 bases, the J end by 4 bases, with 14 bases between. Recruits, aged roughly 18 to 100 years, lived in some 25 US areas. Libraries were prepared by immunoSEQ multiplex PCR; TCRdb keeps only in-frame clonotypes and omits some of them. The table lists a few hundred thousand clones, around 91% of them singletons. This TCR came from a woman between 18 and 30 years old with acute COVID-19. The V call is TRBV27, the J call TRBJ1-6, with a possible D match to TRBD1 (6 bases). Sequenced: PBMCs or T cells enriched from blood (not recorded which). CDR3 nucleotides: TGTGCCAGCAACCCAGGGGCTCTTTATAATTCACCCCTCCACTTT. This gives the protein CASNPGALYNSPLHF.